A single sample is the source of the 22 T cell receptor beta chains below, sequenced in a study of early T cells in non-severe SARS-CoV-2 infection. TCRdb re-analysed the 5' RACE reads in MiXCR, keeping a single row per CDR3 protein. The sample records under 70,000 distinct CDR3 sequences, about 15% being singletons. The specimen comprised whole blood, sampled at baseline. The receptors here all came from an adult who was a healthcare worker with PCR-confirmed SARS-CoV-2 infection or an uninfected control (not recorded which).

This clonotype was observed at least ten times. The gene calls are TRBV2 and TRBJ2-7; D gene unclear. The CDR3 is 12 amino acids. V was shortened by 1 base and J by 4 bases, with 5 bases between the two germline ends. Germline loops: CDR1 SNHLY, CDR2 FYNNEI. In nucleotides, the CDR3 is TGTGCCAGCAGTGAAGACCCGTACGAGCAGTACTTC. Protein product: CASSEDPYEQYF.

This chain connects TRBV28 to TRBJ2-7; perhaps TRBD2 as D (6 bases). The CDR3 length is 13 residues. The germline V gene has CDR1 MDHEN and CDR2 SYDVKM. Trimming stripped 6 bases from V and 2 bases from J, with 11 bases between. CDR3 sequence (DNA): TGTGCCAGCAGACGTAGCGGAACCTACGAGCAGTACTTC. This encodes CASRRSGTYEQYF.

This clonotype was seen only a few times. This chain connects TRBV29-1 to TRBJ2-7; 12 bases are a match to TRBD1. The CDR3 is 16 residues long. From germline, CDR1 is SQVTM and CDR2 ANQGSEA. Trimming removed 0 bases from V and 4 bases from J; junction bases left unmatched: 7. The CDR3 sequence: CSVEDPGQGAEYEQYF. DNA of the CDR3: TGCAGCGTTGAAGACCCGGGACAGGGGGCGGAGTACGAGCAGTACTTC.

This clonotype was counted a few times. The CDR3 bases are TGCGCCAGCAGCTTGACAGGCTTCTCTGGGGCCAACGTCCTGACTTTC. The encoded protein is CASSLTGFSGANVLTF. The V call is TRBV5-1, the J call TRBJ2-6; a weak D match, TRBD1 (5 bases). The germline V and J ends were trimmed by 1 base and 0 bases, with 8 bases remaining between them. The V gene's germline CDR1 is SGHRS and CDR2 YFSETQ. The CDR3 length is 16 residues.

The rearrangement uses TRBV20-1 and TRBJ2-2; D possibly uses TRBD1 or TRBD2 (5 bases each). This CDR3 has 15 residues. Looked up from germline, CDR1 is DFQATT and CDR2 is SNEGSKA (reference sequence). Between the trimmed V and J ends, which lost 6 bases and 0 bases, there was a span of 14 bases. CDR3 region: CSASNGASNTGELFF. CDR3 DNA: TGCAGTGCCTCCAACGGGGCATCGAACACCGGGGAGCTGTTTTTT.

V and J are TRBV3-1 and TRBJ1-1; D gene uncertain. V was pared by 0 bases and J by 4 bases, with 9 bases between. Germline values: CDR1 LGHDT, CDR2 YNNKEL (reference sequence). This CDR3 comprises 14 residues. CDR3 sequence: CASSQDSQTTEAFF. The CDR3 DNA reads TGTGCCAGCAGCCAAGACTCTCAGACCACTGAAGCTTTCTTT.

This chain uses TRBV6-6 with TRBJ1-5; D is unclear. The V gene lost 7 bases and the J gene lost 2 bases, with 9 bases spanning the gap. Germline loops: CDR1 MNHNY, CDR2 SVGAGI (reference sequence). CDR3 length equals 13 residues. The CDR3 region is CASIWQGNQPQHF. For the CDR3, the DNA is TGTGCCAGCATCTGGCAGGGCAATCAGCCCCAGCATTTT.

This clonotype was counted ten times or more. The DNA for the CDR3 is TGTGCCAGCAGCGTGAAAGGGGGCCCCGCGGAGACCCAGTACTTC. This encodes CASSVKGGPAETQYF. This rearrangement joins TRBV7-9 to TRBJ2-5; 7 bases match TRBD1. Trimming at V came to 5 bases and at J to 5 bases, leaving 11 bases not matched to a gene. The germline V gene encodes CDR1 SEHNR and CDR2 FQNEAQ (reference sequence). CDR3 size: 15 residues.

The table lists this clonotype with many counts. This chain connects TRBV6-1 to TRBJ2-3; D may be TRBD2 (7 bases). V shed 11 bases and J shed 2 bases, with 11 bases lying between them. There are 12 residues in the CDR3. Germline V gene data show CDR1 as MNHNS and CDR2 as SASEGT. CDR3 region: CAGGADTDTQYF. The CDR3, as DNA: TGTGCCGGGGGGGCGGACACAGATACGCAGTATTTT.

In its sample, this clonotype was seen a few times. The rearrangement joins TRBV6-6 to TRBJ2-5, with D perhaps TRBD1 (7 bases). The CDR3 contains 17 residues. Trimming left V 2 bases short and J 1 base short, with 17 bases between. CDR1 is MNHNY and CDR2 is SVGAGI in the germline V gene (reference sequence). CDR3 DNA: TGTGCCAGCAGTTACCCCGGGGGAGACAGGGCCCAAGAGACCCAGTACTTC. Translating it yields CASSYPGGDRAQETQYF.

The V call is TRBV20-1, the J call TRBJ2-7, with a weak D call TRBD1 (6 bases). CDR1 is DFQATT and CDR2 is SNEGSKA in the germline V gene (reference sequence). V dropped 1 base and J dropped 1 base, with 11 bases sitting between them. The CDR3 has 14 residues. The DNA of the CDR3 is TGCAGTGCTAGAGCGGGGACATTGTCCTACGAGCAGTACTTC. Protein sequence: CSARAGTLSYEQYF.

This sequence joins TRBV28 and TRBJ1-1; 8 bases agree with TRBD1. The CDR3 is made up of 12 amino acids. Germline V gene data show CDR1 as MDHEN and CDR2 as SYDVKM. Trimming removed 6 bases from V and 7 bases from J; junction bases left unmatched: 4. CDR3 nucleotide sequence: TGTGCCAGCAGGTCAGGGACAGGTGAAGCTTTCTTT. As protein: CASRSGTGEAFF.

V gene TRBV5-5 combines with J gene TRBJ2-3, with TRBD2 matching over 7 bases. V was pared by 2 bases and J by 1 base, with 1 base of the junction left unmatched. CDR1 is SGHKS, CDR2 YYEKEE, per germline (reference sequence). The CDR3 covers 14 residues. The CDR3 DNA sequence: TGTGCCAGCAGCTTTGCGGGAGGCACAGATACGCAGTATTTT. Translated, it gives CASSFAGGTDTQYF.

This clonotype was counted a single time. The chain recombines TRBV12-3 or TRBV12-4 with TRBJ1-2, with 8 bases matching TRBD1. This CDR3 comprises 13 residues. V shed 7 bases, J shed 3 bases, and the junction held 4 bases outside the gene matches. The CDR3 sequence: CASTPTGDYGYTF. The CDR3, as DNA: TGTGCCAGCACCCCGACAGGGGACTATGGCTACACCTTC.

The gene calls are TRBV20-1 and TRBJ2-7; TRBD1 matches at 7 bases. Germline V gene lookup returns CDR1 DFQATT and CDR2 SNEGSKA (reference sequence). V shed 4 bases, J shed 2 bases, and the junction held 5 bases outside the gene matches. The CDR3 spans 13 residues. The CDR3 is CSAKGQFTYEQYF. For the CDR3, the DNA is TGCAGTGCTAAGGGACAGTTTACCTACGAGCAGTACTTC.

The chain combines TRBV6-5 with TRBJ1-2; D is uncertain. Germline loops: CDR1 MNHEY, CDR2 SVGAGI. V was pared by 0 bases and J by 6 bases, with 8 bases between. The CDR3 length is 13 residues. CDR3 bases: TGTGCCAGCAGTTACTCGTGGGAAGATGGCTACACCTTC. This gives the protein CASSYSWEDGYTF.

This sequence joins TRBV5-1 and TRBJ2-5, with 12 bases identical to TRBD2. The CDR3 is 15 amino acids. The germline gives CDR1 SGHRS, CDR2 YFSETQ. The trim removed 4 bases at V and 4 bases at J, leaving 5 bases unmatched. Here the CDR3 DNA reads TGCGCCAGCAGCCGACTAGCGGGGGACGGAGAGACCCAGTACTTC. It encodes CASSRLAGDGETQYF.

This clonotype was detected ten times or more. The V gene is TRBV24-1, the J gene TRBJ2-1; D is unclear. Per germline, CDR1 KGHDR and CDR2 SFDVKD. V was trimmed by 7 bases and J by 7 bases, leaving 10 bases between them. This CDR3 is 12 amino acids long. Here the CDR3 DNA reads TGTGCCACCAGGGGCGGTGGTAATGAGCAGTTCTTC. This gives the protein CATRGGGNEQFF.

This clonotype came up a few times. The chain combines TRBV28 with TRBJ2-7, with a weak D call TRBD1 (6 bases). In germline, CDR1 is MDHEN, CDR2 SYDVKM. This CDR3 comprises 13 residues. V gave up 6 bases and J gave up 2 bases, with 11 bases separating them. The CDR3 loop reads CASRGTPTYEQYF. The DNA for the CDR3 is TGTGCCAGCAGAGGGACACCAACCTACGAGCAGTACTTC.

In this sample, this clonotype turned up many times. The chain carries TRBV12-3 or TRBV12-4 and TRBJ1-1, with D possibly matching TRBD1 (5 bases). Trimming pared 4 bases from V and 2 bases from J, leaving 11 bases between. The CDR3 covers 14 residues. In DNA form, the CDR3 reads TGTGCCAGCAGTTCGGTGACAGCTAACACTGAAGCTTTCTTT. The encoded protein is CASSSVTANTEAFF.

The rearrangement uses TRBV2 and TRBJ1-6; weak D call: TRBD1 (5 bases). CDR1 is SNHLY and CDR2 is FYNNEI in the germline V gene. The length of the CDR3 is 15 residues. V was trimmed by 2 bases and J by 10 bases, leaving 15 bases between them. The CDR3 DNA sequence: TGTGCCAGCAGTGAAACCACAGTTCAGGGATCACCCCTCCACTTT. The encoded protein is CASSETTVQGSPLHF. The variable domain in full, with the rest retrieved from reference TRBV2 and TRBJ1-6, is EPEVTQTPSHQVTQMGQEVILRCVPISNHLYFYWYRQILGQKVEFLVSFYNNEISEKSEIFDDQFSVERPDGSNFTLKIRSTKLEDSAMYFCASSETTVQGSPLHFGNGTRLTVT.

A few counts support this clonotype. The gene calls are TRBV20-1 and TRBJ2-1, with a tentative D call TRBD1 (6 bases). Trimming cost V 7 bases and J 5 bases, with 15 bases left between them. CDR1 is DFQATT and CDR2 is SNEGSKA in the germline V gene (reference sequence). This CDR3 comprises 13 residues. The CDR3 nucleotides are TGCAGTGTCAGGGGCGGACTTCACAATGAGCAGTTCTTC. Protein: CSVRGGLHNEQFF.